What follows are 21 T cell receptor beta chains derived from one specimen sequenced in a study of blood T cells in healthy people across ages. With a J-beta primer mix and a sample-barcoded 5' primer, a second PCR ran roughly 6 to 11 cycles. Via MiXCR, TCRdb re-called the 5' RACE reads, giving one row per CDR3 protein. The sample has about 640,000 distinct CDR3 sequences, roughly 58% seen once. Sequenced input: blood. Receptors were obtained from a man in his 60s in good health.

This sequence joins TRBV21-1 and TRBJ2-7. TRBV21-1 is classified as a pseudogene. The CDR3 totals 16 residues. The CDR3 bases are TGTGCCAGCAGCAAATTTATTTTCGGCATCCTCTACGAGCAGTACTTC. It codes for CASSKFIFGILYEQYF.

This clonotype occurred a few times. The rearrangement links TRBV10-3 to TRBJ2-1; 11 positions match TRBD2. Germline values: CDR1 ENHRY, CDR2 SYGVKD. V gave up 4 bases and J gave up 6 bases; unmatched junction bases: 2. The CDR3 spans 14 residues. The DNA for the CDR3 is TGTGCCATCAGTGCAACTAGCGGGGGCAATGAGCAGTTCTTC. Its protein is CAISATSGGNEQFF.

The chain joins TRBV4-2 to TRBJ2-7; D gene unclear. CDR1 LGHNA and CDR2 YNFKEQ come from the germline V gene. Between the trimmed V and J ends, which lost 3 bases and 2 bases, there was a span of 17 bases. CDR3 length: 16 amino acids. This CDR3 reads CASSHADGNGAYEQYF. DNA of the CDR3: TGTGCCAGCAGCCACGCCGACGGCAACGGCGCCTACGAGCAGTACTTC.

This clonotype occurred a few times. V usage is TRBV4-2 and J usage is TRBJ2-1; the D is unclear. V dropped 0 bases and J dropped 3 bases, with 9 bases sitting between them. The CDR3 has 15 residues. Germline V gene lookup returns CDR1 LGHNA and CDR2 YNFKEQ. CDR3 region: CASSQDMGFYNEQFF. The CDR3 DNA reads as TGTGCCAGCAGCCAAGATATGGGATTCTACAATGAGCAGTTCTTC.

This clonotype showed up just a few times. CDR3 in DNA: TGTGCCAGCAGCTTCCTAGCGGGGGAGACCTACGAGCAGTACTTC. It codes for CASSFLAGETYEQYF. The chain is built from TRBV7-2 and TRBJ2-7, with 10 bases aligning to TRBD2. V dropped 3 bases and J dropped 2; count of bases not matched to a gene: 4. Germline V gene sequence: CDR1 SGHTA, CDR2 FQGNSA. This CDR3 contains 15 residues.

In its sample, this clonotype was seen many times. The rearrangement joins TRBV10-1 to TRBJ2-1; tentative D call: TRBD2 (5 bases). This CDR3 comprises 14 residues. Germline V gene sequence: CDR1 WNHNN, CDR2 SYGVQD (reference sequence). The V end was cut by 2 bases, the J end by 4 bases, with 9 bases between. CDR3 sequence: CASSEGSVYNEQFF. The CDR3 DNA reads TGCGCCAGCAGTGAGGGGAGCGTTTACAATGAGCAGTTCTTC.

V is TRBV21-1 and J is TRBJ2-6. TRBV21-1 is an annotated pseudogene. This CDR3 region has 21 residues. CDR3 protein: CASSKEEMWYTEGSGANVLTF. Here the CDR3 DNA reads TGTGCCAGCAGCAAAGAAGAGATGTGGTACACTGAGGGCTCTGGGGCCAACGTCCTGACTTTC.

The chain is built from TRBV6-5 and TRBJ2-5, with no clear D. TRBJ2-7 explains the end of the DNA better; the J call may be wrong. The length of the CDR3 is 14 residues. The germline gives CDR1 MNHEY, CDR2 SVGAGI. As DNA, the CDR3 is TGTGCCAGCAGTTGGACGTACCAGGCTCACGAGCAGTACTTC. Protein product: CASSWTYQAHEQYF.

This clonotype was seen only a few times. The CDR3 coding sequence is TGCAGTGCTAGATTTCCTAGCGGGGTCACAGATACGCAGTATTTT. Translation gives CSARFPSGVTDTQYF. The chain is built from TRBV20-1 and TRBJ2-3, with 9 positions matching TRBD2. The CDR3 has 15 amino acids. Trimming cost V 2 bases and J 2 bases; bases outside gene matches: 5. The germline V gene encodes CDR1 DFQATT and CDR2 SNEGSKA (reference sequence).

In the case of this clonotype: At one of its ends the junction is not consistent with the germline gene, which may arise from a read error. The chain couples TRBV7-9 to TRBJ2-5; D is uncertain. Germline V gives CDR1 SEHNR, CDR2 FQNEAQ (reference sequence). The CDR3 is 11 amino acids. For the CDR3, the DNA is TGTGCCGGCAGCTTAGAGGAGACCCAGTACTTC. As protein: CAGSLEETQYF.

This clonotype was detected a few times. This CDR3 is CASSFSPGNEQFF. CDR3 sequence (DNA): TGCGCCAGCAGCTTCTCTCCAGGGAATGAGCAGTTCTTC. The chain uses TRBV5-1 and TRBJ2-1; D possibly corresponds to TRBD1 (5 bases). Trimming shortened V by 2 bases and J by 7 bases, and 10 bases separated the two germline ends. This CDR3 is built from 13 residues. Germline CDR1 and CDR2: SGHRS and YFSETQ.

The chain recombines TRBV21-1 with TRBJ2-7. TRBV21-1 is designated a pseudogene. The CDR3 is 14 residues long. The CDR3 is CASIRNGQRYEQYF. The CDR3 bases are TGTGCCAGCATCCGGAACGGGCAGCGCTACGAGCAGTACTTC.

The chain carries TRBV20-1 and TRBJ2-3; 8 nucleotides agree with TRBD1. This CDR3 spans 15 amino acids. CDR1 and CDR2 from the germline V gene are DFQATT and SNEGSKA (reference sequence). Trimming cost V 1 base and J 2 bases; bases outside gene matches: 5. The DNA for the CDR3 is TGCAGTGCTAGAGTCCCGGACAGGGTCACAGATACGCAGTATTTT. This translates into CSARVPDRVTDTQYF.

This sequence joins TRBV27 and TRBJ1-6; unclear D gene. Germline V gene lookup returns CDR1 MNHEY and CDR2 SMNVEV (reference sequence). V was pared by 6 bases and J by 9 bases, with 21 bases between. This CDR3 is 16 amino acids long. Here the CDR3 reads CASSLSGSSYSSPLHF. The CDR3 bases are TGTGCCAGCAGCCTCTCGGGGTCTAGTTACTCTTCACCCCTCCACTTT.

The chain carries TRBV12-5 and TRBJ2-6; D is possibly TRBD1 or TRBD2 (5 bases each). The CDR3 runs 19 residues. Germline V lookup: CDR1 LGHNT, CDR2 FRNRAP. V lost 0 bases and J lost 0, with 15 bases in between. The CDR3 DNA is TGTGCTAGTGGTTTGGTACTAGGTCGGGGCCTCTCTGGGGCCAACGTCCTGACTTTC. Protein product: CASGLVLGRGLSGANVLTF.

This clonotype appeared a few times. This chain uses TRBV2 with TRBJ2-1; D not resolved. Germline V CDR1 and CDR2: SNHLY, FYNNEI. V shed 6 bases and J shed 0 bases, with 12 bases lying between them. The CDR3 runs to 15 residues. The CDR3 here is CASSLNRASYNEQFF. The CDR3 DNA is TGTGCCAGCAGCCTTAACCGGGCCTCCTACAATGAGCAGTTCTTC.

The V call is TRBV28, the J call TRBJ2-4; D assignment may be TRBD1 or TRBD2 (6 bases each). CDR1 MDHEN and CDR2 SYDVKM come from the germline V gene. This CDR3 has 13 amino acids. The V gene lost 7 bases and the J gene lost 1 base, with 8 bases spanning the gap. CDR3 sequence: CASTGAAKNIQYF. The CDR3 coding sequence is TGTGCCAGCACGGGGGCGGCCAAAAACATTCAGTACTTC.

CDR3 sequence reads: CASSLNPPGRLFSYGYTF. CDR3 nucleotide sequence: TGTGCCAGCAGCTTAAACCCTCCGGGGAGGCTTTTTTCCTATGGCTACACCTTC. The V and J genes are TRBV7-6 and TRBJ1-2, with no clear D. There are 18 residues in the CDR3. The V end lost 2 bases, the J end lost 4 bases, and 23 bases lay between the germline ends. CDR1 is SGHVS, CDR2 FNYEAQ, per germline.

J is TRBJ1-6 and V is TRBV20-1; D remains unclear. The CDR3 consists of 13 residues. Trimming pared 6 bases from V and 5 bases from J, leaving 11 bases between. CDR1 is DFQATT and CDR2 is SNEGSKA in the germline V gene (reference sequence). The CDR3 is CSAPGRNNSPLHF. DNA for the CDR3: TGCAGTGCCCCGGGTAGAAATAATTCACCCCTCCACTTT.

This clonotype was recorded once. This chain connects TRBV7-3 to TRBJ2-2, with 8 bases matching TRBD1. The germline V gene encodes CDR1 SGHTA and CDR2 FQGTGA. This CDR3 contains 12 residues. With 5 bases clipped from V and 8 bases from J, the junction kept 1 base outside the gene matches. The CDR3: CASSRDRGELFF. In DNA, the CDR3 is TGTGCCAGCAGCAGGGACAGGGGGGAGCTGTTTTTT.

The rearrangement links TRBV27 to TRBJ2-1, with TRBD1 matching over 9 bases. Losses at the gene ends were 6 bases for V and 0 bases for J; bases not matched to a gene: 6. The CDR3 runs to 16 residues. The V gene's germline CDR1 is MNHEY and CDR2 SMNVEV (reference sequence). The CDR3 nucleotides are TGTGCCAGCAGAAAAACGGGACAGGGCTCCTACAATGAGCAGTTCTTC. Its translation is CASRKTGQGSYNEQFF.